Reported below is one T cell receptor beta chain. One end of the junction fails to match germline, which may point to a read error. This sample's RNA came from whole unsorted tissue. This entry belongs to a study of tumor and adjacent non-tumor tissue in lung cancer. The CDR3 runs 16 residues. The germline CDR1 and CDR2 sequences are SGHTA and FQGNSA. Three rounds of nested PCR, following a modified ARM-PCR protocol, produced the TCRbeta library. TCRdb used MiXCR to reprocess the multiplex PCR reads, holding one entry per CDR3 protein. The table lists about 110,000 distinct CDR3 sequences, approximately 87% of them singletons.

The sequencing sample was made of lung tumor tissue. The V gene is TRBV7-2, the J gene TRBJ1-5; D not resolved. This clonotype was sampled from a man between 70 and 80 years old with non-small cell lung cancer. The CDR3 coding sequence is TGTGGCAGCAACTTATTCTTCGTGGAGGACAATCAGCCCCAGCATTTT. Encoded protein: CGSNLFFVEDNQPQHF.